This T cell receptor beta chain was found in a study of identical twins. Study-wide points: Without tracking the same donors, conclusions rested on cross-sectional statistical analysis. The authors noted that invariant MAIT and iNKT cells could partly confound zero-insertion analyses. Insertions were fewer in abundant cord blood beta clonotypes, whereas memory repertoires showed none of this pattern.

TCRdb processed the 5' RACE reads anew with MiXCR; each CDR3 protein has one entry. Of fewer than 350,000 distinct CDR3 sequences listed, under 9% were seen once; the top ten hold around 2.1%. The CDR3 contains 15 residues. Germline V gene sequence: CDR1 SQVTM, CDR2 ANQGSEA. V lost 4 bases to trimming and J lost 5 bases; unmatched junction nucleotides: 11. This clonotype has ten or more counts. Its antigen remains unidentified. The data also belong to a second study, concerning yellow fever vaccine responses in identical twins.

This sequence joins TRBV29-1 and TRBJ2-7, with 10 positions matching TRBD2. The sequencing sample was made of memory (CD45RO+) T cells sorted from blood. This receptor was identified in a woman younger than 35 in good health. The CDR3 here is CSVAASGSYIDEQYF. The CDR3 nucleotides read TGCAGCGTTGCGGCTAGCGGGAGCTACATCGACGAGCAGTACTTC.